The subject of this entry is one TCR beta chain. The V segment lost 11 bases and the J segment 3 bases; nucleotides outside the gene matches: 5. This CDR3 spans 12 amino acids. Germline CDR1 and CDR2: ENHRY and SYGVKD. Sequencing relied on a cDNA template that was reverse transcribed from extracted RNA. The data were produced by immunoSEQ multiplex PCR, yet TCRdb's version contains in-frame clones alone and is incomplete. The table records more than 200,000 clones, under 70% of them present only once. The sample belongs to a study of CD8+ T cells in alopecia areata. Sequenced here: CD4+ T cells sorted from blood, sampled at week 0. The V call is TRBV10-3, the J call TRBJ2-3, with 7 bases that match TRBD2. This TCR came from a human donor with alopecia areata. The CDR3 DNA sequence: TGTGCCGTCCGGGGGGAGACAGATACGCAGTATTTT. It translates to CAVRGETDTQYF.